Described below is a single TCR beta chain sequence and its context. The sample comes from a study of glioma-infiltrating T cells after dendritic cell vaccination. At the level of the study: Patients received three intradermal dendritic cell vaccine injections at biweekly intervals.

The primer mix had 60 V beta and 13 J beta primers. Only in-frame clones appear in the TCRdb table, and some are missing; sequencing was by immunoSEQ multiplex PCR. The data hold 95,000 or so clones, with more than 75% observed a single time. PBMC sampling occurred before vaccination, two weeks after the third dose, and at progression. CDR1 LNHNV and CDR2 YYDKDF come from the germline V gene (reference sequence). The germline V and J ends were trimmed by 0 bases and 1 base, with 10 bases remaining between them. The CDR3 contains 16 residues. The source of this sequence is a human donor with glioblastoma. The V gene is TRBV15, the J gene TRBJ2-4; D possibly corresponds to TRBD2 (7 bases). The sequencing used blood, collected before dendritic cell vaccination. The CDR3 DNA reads TGTGCCACCAGCAGAGATCGCGGGGGCGCCAAAAACATTCAGTACTTC. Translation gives CATSRDRGGAKNIQYF.